This TCR beta chain emerged from a study of identical twins. Study results and limitations: Cross-sectional statistics underpinned the conclusions; the same donors were not followed. Potential partial confounding of zero-insertion analyses by invariant MAIT and iNKT cells was noted.

Every one of the donors was a healthy Caucasian. This CDR3 has 17 amino acids. Germline loops: CDR1 LNHNV, CDR2 YYDKDF (reference sequence). V lost 0 bases, J lost 7 bases, and 18 bases lay in between. This clonotype occurred a few times. The antigen remains unidentified. TCRdb processed the 5' RACE reads anew with MiXCR; each CDR3 protein has one entry. The sample comprises approximately 1.8 million distinct CDR3 sequences, around 29% of which are singletons, and 0.25% to 0.3% rests with the top ten. The rearrangement uses TRBV15 and TRBJ2-2; D may be TRBD2 (6 bases). Sequencing was carried out using cord blood. This receptor was identified in a newborn girl in good health. In DNA form, the CDR3 reads TGTGCCACCAGCAGAGATGGCCTCCGGGGGTTCGTCGGGGAGCTGTTTTTT. This gives the protein CATSRDGLRGFVGELFF.